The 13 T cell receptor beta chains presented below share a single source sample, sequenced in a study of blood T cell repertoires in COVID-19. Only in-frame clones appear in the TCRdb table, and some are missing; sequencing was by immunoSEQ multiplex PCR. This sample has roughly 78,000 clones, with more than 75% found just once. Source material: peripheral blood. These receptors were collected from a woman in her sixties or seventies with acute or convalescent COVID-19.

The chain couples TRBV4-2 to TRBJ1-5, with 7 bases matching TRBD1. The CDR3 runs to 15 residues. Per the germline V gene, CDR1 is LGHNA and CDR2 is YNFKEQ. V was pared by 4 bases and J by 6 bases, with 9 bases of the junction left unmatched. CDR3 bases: TGTGCCAGCAGCCCGACCCAGACAGGGACTCAGCCCCAGCATTTT. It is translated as CASSPTQTGTQPQHF.

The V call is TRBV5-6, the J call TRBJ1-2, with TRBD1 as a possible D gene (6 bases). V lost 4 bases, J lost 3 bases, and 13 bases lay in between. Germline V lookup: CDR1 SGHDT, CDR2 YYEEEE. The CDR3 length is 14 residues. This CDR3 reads CASSRHRADYGYTF. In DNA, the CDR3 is TGTGCCAGCAGCCGACACAGGGCGGACTATGGCTACACCTTC.

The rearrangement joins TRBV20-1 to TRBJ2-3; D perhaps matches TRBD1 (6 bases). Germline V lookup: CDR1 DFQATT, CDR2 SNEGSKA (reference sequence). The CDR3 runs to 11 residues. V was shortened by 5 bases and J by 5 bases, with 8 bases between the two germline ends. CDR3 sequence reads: CSAPTGDTQYF. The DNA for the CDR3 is TGCAGTGCTCCGACAGGAGATACGCAGTATTTT.

DNA for the CDR3: TGTGCCACCAGCTTAGACAGGGCTAATGAAAAACTGTTTTTT. Translating gives CATSLDRANEKLFF. The V call is TRBV15, the J call TRBJ1-4, with 7 bases matching TRBD1. The CDR3 loop spans 14 amino acids. Germline V gene lookup returns CDR1 LNHNV and CDR2 YYDKDF (reference sequence). Germline trimming cut 5 bases from V and 3 bases from J; bases unmatched to any gene: 3.

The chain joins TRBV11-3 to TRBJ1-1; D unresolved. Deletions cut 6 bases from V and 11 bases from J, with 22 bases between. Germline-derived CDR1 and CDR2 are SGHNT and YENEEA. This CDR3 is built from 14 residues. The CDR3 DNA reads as TGTGCCAGCAGGGTAAAGGAAGCGGTCCTTCGGGCTTTCTTT. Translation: CASRVKEAVLRAFF.

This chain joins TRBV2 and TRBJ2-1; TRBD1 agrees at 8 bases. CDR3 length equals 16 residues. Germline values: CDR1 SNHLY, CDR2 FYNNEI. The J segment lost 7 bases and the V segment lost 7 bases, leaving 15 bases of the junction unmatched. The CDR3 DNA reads TGTGCCAGCACCACACTGTGGCAGGGGGCTAAGAATGAGCAGTTCTTC. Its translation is CASTTLWQGAKNEQFF.

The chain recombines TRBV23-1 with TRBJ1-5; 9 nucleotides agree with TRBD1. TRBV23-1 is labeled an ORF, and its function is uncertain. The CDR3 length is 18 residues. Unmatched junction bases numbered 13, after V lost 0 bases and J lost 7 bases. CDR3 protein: CASSQSKVAGTGRQPQHF. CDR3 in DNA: TGCGCCAGCAGTCAATCGAAGGTGGCGGGGACAGGGAGGCAGCCCCAGCATTTT.

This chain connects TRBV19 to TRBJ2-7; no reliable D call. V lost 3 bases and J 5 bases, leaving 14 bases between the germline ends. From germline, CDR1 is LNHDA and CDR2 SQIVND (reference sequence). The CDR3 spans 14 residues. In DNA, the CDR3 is TGTGCCAGTAGTATGAGCCAGGCCCCCCACGAGCAGTACTTC. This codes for CASSMSQAPHEQYF. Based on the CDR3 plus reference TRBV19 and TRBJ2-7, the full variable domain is DGGITQSPKYLFRKEGQNVTLSCEQNLNHDAMYWYRQDPGQGLRLIYYSQIVNDFQKGDIAEGYSVSREKKESFPLTVTSAQKNPTAFYLCASSMSQAPHEQYFGPGTRLTVT.

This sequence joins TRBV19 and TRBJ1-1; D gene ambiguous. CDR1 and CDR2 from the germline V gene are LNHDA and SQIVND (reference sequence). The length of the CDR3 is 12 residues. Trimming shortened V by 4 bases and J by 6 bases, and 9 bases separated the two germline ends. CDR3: CASSKASAEAFF. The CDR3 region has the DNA TGTGCCAGTAGTAAAGCAAGCGCTGAAGCTTTCTTT.

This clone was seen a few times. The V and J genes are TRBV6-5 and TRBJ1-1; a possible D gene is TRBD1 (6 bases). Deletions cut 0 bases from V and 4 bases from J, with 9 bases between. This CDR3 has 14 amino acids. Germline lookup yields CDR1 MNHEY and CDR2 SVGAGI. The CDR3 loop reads CASSYSGGPTEAFF. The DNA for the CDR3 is TGTGCCAGCAGTTACTCAGGGGGTCCCACTGAAGCTTTCTTT.

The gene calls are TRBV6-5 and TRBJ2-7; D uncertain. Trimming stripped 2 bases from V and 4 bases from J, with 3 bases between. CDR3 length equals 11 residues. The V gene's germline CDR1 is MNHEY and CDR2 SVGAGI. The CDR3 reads CASSYAYEQYF. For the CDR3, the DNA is TGTGCCAGCAGTTACGCGTACGAGCAGTACTTC.

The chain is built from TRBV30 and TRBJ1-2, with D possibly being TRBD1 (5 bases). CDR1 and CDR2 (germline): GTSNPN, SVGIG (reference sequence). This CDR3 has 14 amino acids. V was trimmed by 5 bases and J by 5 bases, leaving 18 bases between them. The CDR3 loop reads CAWEEGTGGYGYTF. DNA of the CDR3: TGTGCCTGGGAGGAGGGTACAGGAGGTTATGGCTACACCTTC.

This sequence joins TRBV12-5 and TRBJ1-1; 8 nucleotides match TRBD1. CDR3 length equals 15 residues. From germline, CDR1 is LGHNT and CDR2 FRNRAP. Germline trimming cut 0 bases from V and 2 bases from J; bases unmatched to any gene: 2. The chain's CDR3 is CASGLVPGGNTEAFF. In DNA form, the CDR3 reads TGTGCTAGTGGTTTGGTCCCAGGGGGCAACACTGAAGCTTTCTTT.